The rows below give T cell receptor beta chains drawn from one sample of a study of Graves' ophthalmopathy and Graves' hyperthyroidism. MiXCR, applied by TCRdb to the multiplex PCR reads, yields one record per CDR3 protein. The data hold over 40,000 distinct CDR3 sequences, with 50% to 65% observed a single time. The sequencing sample was made of peripheral blood. The receptors were sampled from an adult man with Graves' ophthalmopathy. Each CDR3 is given with its conserved first and last residue. The order of the fields is CDR3 DNA, CDR3 protein, D gene, J gene, V gene, clone size. D genes are given only for firm matches. Clone size is shown for a subset of rows, as once, few, many or a class of expanded clone.

CDR3 DNA: TGTGCCACCAGCTGTGCACGACTAGCGGGATACGAGCAGTGCTTC
CDR3 protein: CATSCARLAGYEQCF
D gene: TRBD2
J gene: TRBJ2-7
V gene: TRBV15
clone size: few

CDR3 DNA: TGCAGTGCTAGAGGACTAGCGCCGACCTACAATGAGCAGTATTTT
CDR3 protein: CSARGLAPTYNEQYF
D gene: TRBD2
J gene: TRBJ2-3
V gene: TRBV20-1
clone size: once

CDR3 DNA: TGCGCCAGCCTTGATTTGACAGGGAGGACGAAAAACTTCCAAGAGACCCAGTACTTC
CDR3 protein: CASLDLTGRTKNFQETQYF
D gene: NA
J gene: TRBJ2-5
V gene: TRBV10-1
clone size: NA

CDR3 DNA: TGTGCCAGCCACAGGGGAGCTAATGAAAAACTGTTTTTT
CDR3 protein: CASHRGANEKLFF
D gene: TRBD1
J gene: TRBJ1-4
V gene: TRBV28
clone size: many

CDR3 DNA: TGCGCCAGCAGTGGTGTGCGGGGACTCGGATCCAGGGAGCAGTTCTTC
CDR3 protein: CASSGVRGLGSREQFF
D gene: NA
J gene: TRBJ2-1
V gene: TRBV10-1
clone size: NA

CDR3 DNA: TGTGCCAGCAGCCTAGAGAGAGATACGCAGTATTTT
CDR3 protein: CASSLERDTQYF
D gene: NA
J gene: TRBJ2-3
V gene: TRBV7-9
clone size: NA

CDR3 DNA: TGTGCCAGCAGTCTTGATCAGGGGCGACTCGAGCAGTACTTC
CDR3 protein: CASSLDQGRLEQYF
D gene: NA
J gene: TRBJ2-7
V gene: TRBV28
clone size: many

CDR3 DNA: TGTGCCAGCAGAGAACTCCCGGGACAGGGCTTGGTACTAGCGGAGACAGATACGCAGTATTTT
CDR3 protein: CASRELPGQGLVLAETDTQYF
D gene: NA
J gene: TRBJ2-3
V gene: TRBV7-6
clone size: NA

CDR3 DNA: TGTGCCTGGAGTAGGGGGAGACAGCTCTACGAGCAGTACTTC
CDR3 protein: CAWSRGRQLYEQYF
D gene: NA
J gene: TRBJ2-7
V gene: TRBV30
clone size: many

CDR3 DNA: TGTGCCAGCGCCCGACAGGGAGGCGAGACCCAGTACTTC
CDR3 protein: CASARQGGETQYF
D gene: NA
J gene: TRBJ2-5
V gene: TRBV4-2
clone size: many

CDR3 DNA: TGCAGCGTTGGACAGCCTGGAAACACCGGGGAGCTGTTTTTT
CDR3 protein: CSVGQPGNTGELFF
D gene: NA
J gene: TRBJ2-2
V gene: TRBV29-1
clone size: NA

CDR3 DNA: TGTGCCAGTAGTACGGGACTAGCGGGAGTGAATGAGCAGTTCTTC
CDR3 protein: CASSTGLAGVNEQFF
D gene: TRBD2
J gene: TRBJ2-1
V gene: TRBV19
clone size: NA

CDR3 DNA: TGTGCCATCAGGGTAACCAGTCTGAACACTGAAGCTTTCTTT
CDR3 protein: CAIRVTSLNTEAFF
D gene: NA
J gene: TRBJ1-1
V gene: TRBV10-3
clone size: NA

CDR3 DNA: TGTGCCAGCAGTGATGTGACACGGGCTTTCTTT
CDR3 protein: CASSDVTRAFF
D gene: NA
J gene: TRBJ1-1
V gene: TRBV6-1
clone size: NA

CDR3 DNA: TGTGCCACCAGCAGACAGGGGGGCAATGAGCAGTTCTTC
CDR3 protein: CATSRQGGNEQFF
D gene: NA
J gene: TRBJ2-1
V gene: TRBV15
clone size: NA

CDR3 DNA: TGTGCCAGCAGCCCGGGGATGCCCTACGAGCAGTACTTC
CDR3 protein: CASSPGMPYEQYF
D gene: NA
J gene: TRBJ2-7
V gene: TRBV5-6
clone size: many

CDR3 DNA: TGTGCCAGTAGTATTCGTCCCAGCCCTGACAATCAGCCCCAGCATTTT
CDR3 protein: CASSIRPSPDNQPQHF
D gene: NA
J gene: TRBJ1-5
V gene: TRBV19
clone size: NA

CDR3 DNA: TGTGCCAGCAGCGCGGACAATCAAGAGACCCAGTACTTC
CDR3 protein: CASSADNQETQYF
D gene: NA
J gene: TRBJ2-5
V gene: TRBV5-4
clone size: NA

CDR3 DNA: TGTGCCAGCAGCTTAGCAGGGGGCAACGAGCAGTACTTC
CDR3 protein: CASSLAGGNEQYF
D gene: TRBD1
J gene: TRBJ2-7
V gene: TRBV7-3
clone size: few

CDR3 DNA: TGTGCCAGCGGCTTGTTCGACAGGGAGGCTTATGGCTACACCTTC
CDR3 protein: CASGLFDREAYGYTF
D gene: TRBD1
J gene: TRBJ1-2
V gene: TRBV7-3
clone size: NA

CDR3 DNA: TGTGCCAGCTCCTCGGGGGGGCAAGAGCAGTTCTTC
CDR3 protein: CASSSGGQEQFF
D gene: TRBD2
J gene: TRBJ2-1
V gene: TRBV6-5
clone size: NA

CDR3 DNA: TGTGCCACCAGCAGAGGAGCAGGAGAGACCCAGTACTTC
CDR3 protein: CATSRGAGETQYF
D gene: NA
J gene: TRBJ2-5
V gene: TRBV15
clone size: NA

CDR3 DNA: TGTGCCAGCAGGCCAAGGGGCTCGGGCACCGGGGAGCTGTTTTTT
CDR3 protein: CASRPRGSGTGELFF
D gene: NA
J gene: TRBJ2-2
V gene: TRBV28
clone size: few

CDR3 DNA: TGCGCCAGCCAAAGAGCAGGGGACCAAGAAGCTTTCTTT
CDR3 protein: CASQRAGDQEAFF
D gene: NA
J gene: TRBJ1-1
V gene: TRBV5-1
clone size: many

CDR3 DNA: TGCAGCGTTGAAGAAGTAGAAGGGGTCTATGGCTACACCTTC
CDR3 protein: CSVEEVEGVYGYTF
D gene: NA
J gene: TRBJ1-2
V gene: TRBV29-1
clone size: few

CDR3 DNA: TGCGCCAGCAGTGGGCTTACGGGGGGCGCCGGAAGCACAGATACGCAGTATTTT
CDR3 protein: CASSGLTGGAGSTDTQYF
D gene: NA
J gene: TRBJ2-3
V gene: TRBV10-1
clone size: NA

CDR3 DNA: TGTGCCAGCAGTGAAGCGAACACCGGGGGGGCAGTGTACGAGCAGTACTTC
CDR3 protein: CASSEANTGGAVYEQYF
D gene: TRBD2
J gene: TRBJ2-7
V gene: TRBV6-1
clone size: NA

CDR3 DNA: TGCGCCAGCAGTGAGTCTGACGGGACAGGGTCAACTGAGCAGTTCTTC
CDR3 protein: CASSESDGTGSTEQFF
D gene: TRBD1
J gene: TRBJ2-1
V gene: TRBV10-1
clone size: NA

CDR3 DNA: TGCGCCAGCAGCTTTGGCGTTCCCTCCTACGAGCAGTACTTC
CDR3 protein: CASSFGVPSYEQYF
D gene: NA
J gene: TRBJ2-7
V gene: TRBV5-1
clone size: many

CDR3 DNA: TGTGCCAGCAGCCCAAGGGACACGAATAGCACAGATACGCAGTATTTT
CDR3 protein: CASSPRDTNSTDTQYF
D gene: NA
J gene: TRBJ2-3
V gene: TRBV7-6
clone size: many

CDR3 DNA: TGTGCCACCAGCAGAAATCCCCCGGGACTAGCGGGGAACACAGATACGCAGTATTTT
CDR3 protein: CATSRNPPGLAGNTDTQYF
D gene: TRBD2
J gene: TRBJ2-3
V gene: TRBV15
clone size: many

CDR3 DNA: TGCGCCAGCAGCCCCGGGCGAACCCGGACTAGCGGGTACAATGAGCAGTTCTTC
CDR3 protein: CASSPGRTRTSGYNEQFF
D gene: TRBD2
J gene: TRBJ2-1
V gene: TRBV5-1
clone size: many

CDR3 DNA: TGCGCCAGTTATCCGGGACTAGCGGTTCTGGGTACGCAGTATTTT
CDR3 protein: CASYPGLAVLGTQYF
D gene: TRBD2
J gene: TRBJ2-3
V gene: TRBV5-1
clone size: many

CDR3 DNA: TGTGCCAGCAGCGGGGGGGGGGCGAACACTGAAGCTTTCTTT
CDR3 protein: CASSGGGANTEAFF
D gene: NA
J gene: TRBJ1-1
V gene: TRBV7-6
clone size: many

CDR3 DNA: TGCAGTGCTAGAGATTCAGCTTCCCTAGAGACCCAGTACTTC
CDR3 protein: CSARDSASLETQYF
D gene: NA
J gene: TRBJ2-5
V gene: TRBV20-1
clone size: many

CDR3 DNA: TGTGCCAGCAGCCCAGGAGGAGGGGGGACCCAGTACTTC
CDR3 protein: CASSPGGGGTQYF
D gene: NA
J gene: TRBJ2-5
V gene: TRBV7-6
clone size: NA

CDR3 DNA: TGTGCCAGCAGTTTATCCCCCGACAGGGATGAGCAGTACTTC
CDR3 protein: CASSLSPDRDEQYF
D gene: TRBD1
J gene: TRBJ2-7
V gene: TRBV28
clone size: many

CDR3 DNA: TGTGCCAGCAGCTTCGGCAGAAATTCACCCCTCCACTTT
CDR3 protein: CASSFGRNSPLHF
D gene: NA
J gene: TRBJ1-6
V gene: TRBV5-6
clone size: many

CDR3 DNA: TGTGCCAGCAGTGGGGAAGAGACCCAGTACTTC
CDR3 protein: CASSGEETQYF
D gene: NA
J gene: TRBJ2-5
V gene: TRBV2
clone size: many